This T cell receptor beta chain was captured by sequencing in a study of blood T cell repertoires in COVID-19. Study at large: Acute-phase and convalescent COVID-19 samples originated in the United States, Italy and Spain.

Clones were sequenced by immunoSEQ multiplex PCR, and TCRdb holds only the in-frame ones, with some missing. The sample consists of around 430,000 clones, approximately 89% of them appearing once. This clone appeared a few times. The sample comprised peripheral blood. The origin of this receptor is a woman aged 45-60 years with COVID-19, enrolled during active disease.

CDR3 DNA: TGTGCCACCAGTGACCGACGGACAGGGAACACTGAAGCTTTCTTT. It translates to CATSDRRTGNTEAFF. V and J are TRBV24-1 and TRBJ1-1, with TRBD1 identical over 7 bases. The CDR3 runs 15 residues. Germline assignment: CDR1 KGHDR and CDR2 SFDVKD. The J segment lost 1 base and the V segment lost 4 bases, leaving 5 bases of the junction unmatched.